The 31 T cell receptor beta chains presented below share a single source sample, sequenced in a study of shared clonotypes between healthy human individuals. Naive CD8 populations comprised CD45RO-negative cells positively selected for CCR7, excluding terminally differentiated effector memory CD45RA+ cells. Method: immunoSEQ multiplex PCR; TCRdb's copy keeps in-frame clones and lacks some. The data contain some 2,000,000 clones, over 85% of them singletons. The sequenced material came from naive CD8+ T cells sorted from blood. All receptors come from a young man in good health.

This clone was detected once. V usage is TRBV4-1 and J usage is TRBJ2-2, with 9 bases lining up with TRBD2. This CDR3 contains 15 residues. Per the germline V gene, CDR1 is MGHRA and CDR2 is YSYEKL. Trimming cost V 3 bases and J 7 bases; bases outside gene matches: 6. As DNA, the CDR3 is TGCGCCAGCAGCCATCCTAGCGGGGAGAACGGGGAGCTGTTTTTT. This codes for CASSHPSGENGELFF.

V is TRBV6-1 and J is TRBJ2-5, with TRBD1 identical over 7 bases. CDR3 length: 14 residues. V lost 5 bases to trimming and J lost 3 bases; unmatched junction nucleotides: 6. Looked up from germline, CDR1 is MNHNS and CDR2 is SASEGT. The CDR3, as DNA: TGTGCCAGCAGTAAAACCGGGACAGAAGAGACCCAGTACTTC. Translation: CASSKTGTEETQYF.

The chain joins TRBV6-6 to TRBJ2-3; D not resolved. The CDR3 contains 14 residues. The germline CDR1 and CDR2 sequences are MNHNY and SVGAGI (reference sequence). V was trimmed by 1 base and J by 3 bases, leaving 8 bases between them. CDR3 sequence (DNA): TGTGCCAGCAGTTACTACGAGTCGACAGATACGCAGTATTTT. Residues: CASSYYESTDTQYF.

The CDR3 loop reads CASSFESSGDQETQYF. The CDR3 DNA reads as TGTGCCAGCAGTTTTGAGAGTAGCGGAGACCAAGAGACCCAGTACTTC. The chain uses TRBV28 and TRBJ2-5; D might be TRBD2 (6 bases). Germline CDR1 is MDHEN and CDR2 is SYDVKM. The CDR3 has 16 amino acids. V was pared by 3 bases and J by 0 bases, with 14 bases between.

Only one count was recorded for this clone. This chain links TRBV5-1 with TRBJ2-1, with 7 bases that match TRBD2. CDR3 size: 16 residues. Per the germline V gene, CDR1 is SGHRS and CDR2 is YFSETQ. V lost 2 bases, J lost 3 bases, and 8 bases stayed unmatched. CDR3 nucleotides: TGCGCCAGCAGCTTTCTAGCGGAGTCGAACTACAATGAGCAGTTCTTC. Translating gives CASSFLAESNYNEQFF.

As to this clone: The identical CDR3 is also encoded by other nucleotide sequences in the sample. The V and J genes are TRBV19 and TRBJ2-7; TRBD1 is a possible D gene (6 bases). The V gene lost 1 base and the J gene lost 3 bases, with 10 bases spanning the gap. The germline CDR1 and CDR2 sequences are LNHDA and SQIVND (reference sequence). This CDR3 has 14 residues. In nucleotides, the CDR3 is TGTGCCAGTAGTATAGTCCCGGACAGCTACGAGCAGTACTTC. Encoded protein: CASSIVPDSYEQYF.

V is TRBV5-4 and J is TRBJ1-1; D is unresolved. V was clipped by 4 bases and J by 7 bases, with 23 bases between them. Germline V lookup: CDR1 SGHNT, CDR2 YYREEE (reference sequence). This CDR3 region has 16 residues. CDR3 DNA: TGTGCCAGCAGCCTGTTTGGCTCGGCGGACGGCCTTGAAGCTTTCTTT. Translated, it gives CASSLFGSADGLEAFF.

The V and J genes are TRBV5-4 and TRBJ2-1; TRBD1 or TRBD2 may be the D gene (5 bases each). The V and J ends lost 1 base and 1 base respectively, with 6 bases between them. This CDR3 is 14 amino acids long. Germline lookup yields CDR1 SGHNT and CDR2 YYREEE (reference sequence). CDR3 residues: CASSLWGSYNEQFF. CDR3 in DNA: TGTGCCAGCAGCTTGTGGGGGTCCTACAATGAGCAGTTCTTC.

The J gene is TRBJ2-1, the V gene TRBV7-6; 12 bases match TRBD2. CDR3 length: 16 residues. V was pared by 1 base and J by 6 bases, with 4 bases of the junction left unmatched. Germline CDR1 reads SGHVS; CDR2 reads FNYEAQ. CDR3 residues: CASSLVGLAGINEQFF. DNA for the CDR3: TGTGCCAGCAGCTTAGTTGGACTAGCGGGAATCAATGAGCAGTTCTTC.

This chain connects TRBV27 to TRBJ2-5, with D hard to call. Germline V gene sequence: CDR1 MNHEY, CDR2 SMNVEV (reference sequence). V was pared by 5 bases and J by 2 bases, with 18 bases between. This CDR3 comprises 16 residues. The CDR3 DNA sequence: TGTGCCAGCAGTCCAGACACAACATTGAATCAAGAGACCCAGTACTTC. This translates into CASSPDTTLNQETQYF.

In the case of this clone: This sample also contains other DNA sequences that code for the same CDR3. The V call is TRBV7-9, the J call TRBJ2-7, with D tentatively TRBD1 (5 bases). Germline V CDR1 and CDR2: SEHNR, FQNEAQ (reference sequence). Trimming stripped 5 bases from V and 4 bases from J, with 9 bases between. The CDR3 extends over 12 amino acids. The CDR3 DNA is TGTGCCAGCAGCCTAACAGGTTACGAGCAGTACTTC. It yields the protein CASSLTGYEQYF.

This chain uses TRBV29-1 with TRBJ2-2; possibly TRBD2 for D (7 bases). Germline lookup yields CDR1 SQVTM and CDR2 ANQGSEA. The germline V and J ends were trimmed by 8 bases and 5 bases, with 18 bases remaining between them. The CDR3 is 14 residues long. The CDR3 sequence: CSSLTGGGTGELFF. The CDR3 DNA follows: TGCAGCTCATTAACGGGGGGCGGAACCGGGGAGCTGTTTTTT.

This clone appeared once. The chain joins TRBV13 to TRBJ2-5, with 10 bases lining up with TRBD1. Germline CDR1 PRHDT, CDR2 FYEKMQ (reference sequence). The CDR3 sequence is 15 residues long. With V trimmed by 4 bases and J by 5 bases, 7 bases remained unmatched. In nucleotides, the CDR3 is TGTGCCAGCAGCTGGGGACAGGGGAACGTCGAGACCCAGTACTTC. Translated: CASSWGQGNVETQYF.

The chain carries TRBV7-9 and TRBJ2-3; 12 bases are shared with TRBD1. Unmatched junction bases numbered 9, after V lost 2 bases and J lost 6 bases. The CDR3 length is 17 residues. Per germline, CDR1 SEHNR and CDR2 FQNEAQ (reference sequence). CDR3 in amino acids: CASSLLPGQGAGDTQYF. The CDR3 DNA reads TGTGCCAGCAGCTTACTACCGGGACAGGGGGCGGGGGATACGCAGTATTTT.

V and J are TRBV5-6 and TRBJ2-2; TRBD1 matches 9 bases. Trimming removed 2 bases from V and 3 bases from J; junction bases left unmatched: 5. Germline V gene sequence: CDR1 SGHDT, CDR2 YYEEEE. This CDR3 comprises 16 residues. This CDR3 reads CASSFGTGLDTGELFF. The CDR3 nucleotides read TGTGCCAGCAGCTTCGGGACAGGGCTGGACACCGGGGAGCTGTTTTTT. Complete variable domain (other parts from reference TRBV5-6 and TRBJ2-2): DAGVTQSPTHLIKTRGQQVTLRCSPKSGHDTVSWYQQALGQGPQFIFQYYEEEERQRGNFPDRFSGHQFPNYSSELNVNALLLGDSALYLCASSFGTGLDTGELFFGEGSRLTVL.

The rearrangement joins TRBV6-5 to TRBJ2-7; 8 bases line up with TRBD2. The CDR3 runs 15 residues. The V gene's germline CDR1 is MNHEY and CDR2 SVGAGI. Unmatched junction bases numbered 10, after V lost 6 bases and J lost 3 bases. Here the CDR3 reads CASSIREGRYYEQYF. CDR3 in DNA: TGTGCCAGCAGCATCCGGGAGGGCCGTTACTACGAGCAGTACTTC.

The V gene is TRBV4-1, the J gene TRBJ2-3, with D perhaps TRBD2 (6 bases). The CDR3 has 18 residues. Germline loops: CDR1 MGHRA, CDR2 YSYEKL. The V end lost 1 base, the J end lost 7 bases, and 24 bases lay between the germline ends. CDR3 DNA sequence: TGCGCCAGCAGCCAAGCCCCGGAGGGGCGCGGGATATGGTATACGCAGTATTTT. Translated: CASSQAPEGRGIWYTQYF.

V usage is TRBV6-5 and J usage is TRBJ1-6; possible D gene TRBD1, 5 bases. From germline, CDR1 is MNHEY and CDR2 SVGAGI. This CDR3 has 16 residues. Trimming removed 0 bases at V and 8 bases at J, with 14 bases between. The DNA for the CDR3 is TGTGCCAGCAGTTACTCTGGGGTGGGGCTAGATTCACCCCTCCACTTT. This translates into CASSYSGVGLDSPLHF.

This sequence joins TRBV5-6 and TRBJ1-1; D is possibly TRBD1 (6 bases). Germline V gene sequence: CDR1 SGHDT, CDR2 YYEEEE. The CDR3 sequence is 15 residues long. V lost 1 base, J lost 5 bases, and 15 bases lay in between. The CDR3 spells CASSLIGGAGTEAFF. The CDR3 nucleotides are TGTGCCAGCAGCTTGATTGGGGGCGCGGGGACTGAAGCTTTCTTT.

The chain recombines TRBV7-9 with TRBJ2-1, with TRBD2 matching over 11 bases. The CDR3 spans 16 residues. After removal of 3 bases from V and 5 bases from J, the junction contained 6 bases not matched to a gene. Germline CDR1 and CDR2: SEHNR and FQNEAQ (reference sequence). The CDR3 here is CASSLVETSGNNEQFF. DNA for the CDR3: TGTGCCAGCAGCTTGGTCGAGACTAGCGGGAACAATGAGCAGTTCTTC. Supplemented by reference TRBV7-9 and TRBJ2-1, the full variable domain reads DTGVSQNPRHKITKRGQNVTFRCDPISEHNRLYWYRQTLGQGPEFLTYFQNEAQLEKSRLLSDRFSAERPKGSFSTLEIQRTEQGDSAMYLCASSLVETSGNNEQFFGPGTRLTVL.

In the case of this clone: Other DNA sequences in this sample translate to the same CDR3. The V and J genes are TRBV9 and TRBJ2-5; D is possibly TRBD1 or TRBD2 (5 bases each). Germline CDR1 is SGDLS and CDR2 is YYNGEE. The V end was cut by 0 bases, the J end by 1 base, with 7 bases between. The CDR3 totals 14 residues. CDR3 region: CASSVDGTQETQYF. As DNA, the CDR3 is TGTGCCAGCAGCGTAGATGGGACCCAAGAGACCCAGTACTTC.

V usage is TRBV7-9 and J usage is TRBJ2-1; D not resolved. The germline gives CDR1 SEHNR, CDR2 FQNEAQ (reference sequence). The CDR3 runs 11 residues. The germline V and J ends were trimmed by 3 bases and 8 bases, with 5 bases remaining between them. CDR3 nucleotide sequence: TGTGCCAGCAGCTTTGACTATGAGCAGTTCTTC. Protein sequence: CASSFDYEQFF.

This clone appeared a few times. The DNA of the CDR3 is TGTGCCAGCAGCCCCGGACCAGGGGAGAATGAAAAACTGTTTTTT. It encodes CASSPGPGENEKLFF. This chain connects TRBV9 to TRBJ1-4; D is perhaps TRBD1 (6 bases). Trimming shortened V by 4 bases and J by 5 bases, and 15 bases separated the two germline ends. The CDR3 is made up of 15 amino acids. Germline V gene data show CDR1 as SGDLS and CDR2 as YYNGEE.

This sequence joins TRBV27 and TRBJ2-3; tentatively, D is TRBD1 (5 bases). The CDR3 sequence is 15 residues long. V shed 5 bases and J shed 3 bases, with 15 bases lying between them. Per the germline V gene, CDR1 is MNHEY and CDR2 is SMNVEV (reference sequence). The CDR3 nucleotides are TGTGCCAGCAGTCACCAGGGCACCCCAACAGATACGCAGTATTTT. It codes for CASSHQGTPTDTQYF.

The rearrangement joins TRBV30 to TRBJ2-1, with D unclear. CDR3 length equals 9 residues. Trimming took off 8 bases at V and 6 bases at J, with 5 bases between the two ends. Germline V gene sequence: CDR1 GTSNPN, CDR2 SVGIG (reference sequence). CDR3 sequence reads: CAAFNEQFF. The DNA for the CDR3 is TGTGCCGCCTTCAATGAGCAGTTCTTC.

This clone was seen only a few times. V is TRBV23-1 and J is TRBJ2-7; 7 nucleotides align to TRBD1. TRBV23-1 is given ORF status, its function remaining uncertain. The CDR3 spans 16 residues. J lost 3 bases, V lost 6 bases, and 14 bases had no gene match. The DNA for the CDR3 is TGCGCCAGCAGACTCCTTCGACAGGGAACCTTCTACGAGCAGTACTTC. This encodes CASRLLRQGTFYEQYF.

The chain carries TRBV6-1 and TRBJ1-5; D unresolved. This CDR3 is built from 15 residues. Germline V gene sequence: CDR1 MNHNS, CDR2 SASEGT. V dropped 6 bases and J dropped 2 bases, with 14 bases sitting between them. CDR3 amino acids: CASRIITEGNQPQHF. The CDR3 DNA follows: TGTGCCAGCAGGATCATAACTGAGGGCAATCAGCCCCAGCATTTT.

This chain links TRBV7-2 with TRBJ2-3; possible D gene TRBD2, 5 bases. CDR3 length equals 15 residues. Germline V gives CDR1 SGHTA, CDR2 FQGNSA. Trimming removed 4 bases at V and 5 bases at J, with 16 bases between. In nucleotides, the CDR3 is TGTGCCAGCAGCTCCCACGGGGTTAAGGGAGATACGCAGTATTTT. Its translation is CASSSHGVKGDTQYF.

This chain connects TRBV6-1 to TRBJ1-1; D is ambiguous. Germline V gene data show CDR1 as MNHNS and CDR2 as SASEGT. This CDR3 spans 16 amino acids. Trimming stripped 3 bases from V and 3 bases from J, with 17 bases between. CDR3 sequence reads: CASSDPLGVGYTEAFF. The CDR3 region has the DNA TGTGCCAGCAGTGACCCGCTGGGAGTAGGGTACACTGAAGCTTTCTTT.

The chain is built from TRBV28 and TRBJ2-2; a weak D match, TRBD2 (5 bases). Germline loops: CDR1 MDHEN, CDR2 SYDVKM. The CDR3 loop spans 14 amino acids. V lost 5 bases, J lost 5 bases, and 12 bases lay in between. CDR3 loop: CASSPVGETGELFF. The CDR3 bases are TGTGCCAGCAGTCCCGTGGGAGAGACCGGGGAGCTGTTTTTT.

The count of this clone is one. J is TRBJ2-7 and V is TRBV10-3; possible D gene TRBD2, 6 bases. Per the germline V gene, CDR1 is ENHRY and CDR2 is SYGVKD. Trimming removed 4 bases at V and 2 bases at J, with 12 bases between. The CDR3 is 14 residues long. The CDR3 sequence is CAISGYREPYEQYF. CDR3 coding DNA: TGTGCCATCAGTGGTTATCGGGAGCCCTACGAGCAGTACTTC.